Below, one TCR beta chain is given with its context. This clonotype was recorded at least ten times. The antigen it recognizes is unknown. Qualities for individual bases were not recorded, and no much larger clone is one base off. Libraries were prepared through RT-PCR. These reads were obtained on an Illumina MiSeq. Starting from the raw public reads, TCRdb applied fastp trimming at Q25, assembled clones with MiXCR and retained in-frame beta chains. Merged by CDR3 protein, the rows form single entries marked with the most common genes and DNA. Counted in this sample were more than 550,000 distinct CDR3 sequences; 11% to 15% of them appeared once. The ten largest clonotypes hold 3% to 4.5% of the sample. This sample was taken from a study (dated by TCRdb to about 2016). V loses 6 bases, J loses 4 bases, and the germline ends lie 9 bases apart. The CDR3 has 12 amino acids, counting the end cysteine and phenylalanine. Only the CDR3 DNA is retained, 36 bases long and in frame from the first base.

The specimen sequenced was memory CD4+ T cells from blood. The chain is assembled from TRBV12-3 or TRBV12-4 and TRBJ2-5, with no confident D gene call. This sequence was found in a female donor in good health, serving as a healthy control. The CDR3 region has the sequence CASRSPPETQYF. The sequenced DNA is TGTGCCAGCAGGTCACCGCCAGAGACCCAGTACTTC.